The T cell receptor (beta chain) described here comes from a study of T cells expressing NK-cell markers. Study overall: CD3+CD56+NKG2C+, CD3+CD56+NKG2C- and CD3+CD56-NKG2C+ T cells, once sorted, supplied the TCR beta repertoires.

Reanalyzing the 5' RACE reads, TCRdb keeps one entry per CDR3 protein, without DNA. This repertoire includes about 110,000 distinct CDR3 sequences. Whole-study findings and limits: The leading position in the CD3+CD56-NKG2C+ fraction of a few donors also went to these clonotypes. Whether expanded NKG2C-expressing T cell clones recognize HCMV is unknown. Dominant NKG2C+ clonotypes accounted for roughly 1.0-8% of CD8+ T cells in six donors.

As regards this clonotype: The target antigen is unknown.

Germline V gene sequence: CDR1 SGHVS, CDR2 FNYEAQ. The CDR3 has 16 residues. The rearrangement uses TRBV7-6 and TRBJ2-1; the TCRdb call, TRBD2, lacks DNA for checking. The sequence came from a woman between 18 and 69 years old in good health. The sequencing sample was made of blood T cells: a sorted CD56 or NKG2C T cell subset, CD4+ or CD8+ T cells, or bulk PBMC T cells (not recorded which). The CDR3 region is CASSLLAEGAYNEQFF.